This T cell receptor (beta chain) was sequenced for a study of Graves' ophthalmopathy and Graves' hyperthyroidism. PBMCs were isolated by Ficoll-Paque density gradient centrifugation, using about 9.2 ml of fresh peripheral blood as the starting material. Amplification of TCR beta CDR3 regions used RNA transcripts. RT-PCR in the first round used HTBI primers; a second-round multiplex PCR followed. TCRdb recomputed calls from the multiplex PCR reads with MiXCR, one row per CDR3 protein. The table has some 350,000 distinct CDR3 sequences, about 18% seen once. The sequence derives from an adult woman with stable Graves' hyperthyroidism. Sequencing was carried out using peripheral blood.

The CDR3 region has the DNA TGTGCCAGCAGTTTCTCACTAGCGGCCCTAACCTACGAGCAGTACTTC. Protein: CASSFSLAALTYEQYF. V and J are TRBV28 and TRBJ2-7; 8 bases agree with TRBD2. The junction had 9 bases not matched to a gene; V was cut back by 3 bases and J by 2 bases. Germline-derived CDR1 and CDR2 are MDHEN and SYDVKM. The CDR3 has 16 residues.